This T cell receptor (beta chain) was captured in a study of blood T cell repertoires in COVID-19. Germline CDR1 reads SGHNT; CDR2 reads YENEEA. The CDR3 extends over 14 amino acids. V dropped 5 bases and J dropped 0 bases, with 9 bases sitting between them. The protocol was immunoSEQ multiplex PCR, while the TCRdb copy is restricted to in-frame clones and leaves out a portion. The table lists more than 300,000 clones, 90% to 95% of them singletons. Participant age was roughly 18 to 100 years, and participants resided in roughly 25 US areas. Cohort placement rested on clinical history that participants reported themselves. Exposed participants encountered a COVID-19 case during the 2 weeks preceding study entry.

Sample: PBMCs or T cells enriched from blood (not recorded which). The receptor's source is a woman in her 30s who had been exposed to COVID-19. The chain links TRBV11-3 to TRBJ2-3; D is ambiguous. The chain's CDR3 is CASSPTSSTDTQYF. As DNA, the CDR3 is TGTGCCAGCAGCCCGACATCTAGCACAGATACGCAGTATTTT.